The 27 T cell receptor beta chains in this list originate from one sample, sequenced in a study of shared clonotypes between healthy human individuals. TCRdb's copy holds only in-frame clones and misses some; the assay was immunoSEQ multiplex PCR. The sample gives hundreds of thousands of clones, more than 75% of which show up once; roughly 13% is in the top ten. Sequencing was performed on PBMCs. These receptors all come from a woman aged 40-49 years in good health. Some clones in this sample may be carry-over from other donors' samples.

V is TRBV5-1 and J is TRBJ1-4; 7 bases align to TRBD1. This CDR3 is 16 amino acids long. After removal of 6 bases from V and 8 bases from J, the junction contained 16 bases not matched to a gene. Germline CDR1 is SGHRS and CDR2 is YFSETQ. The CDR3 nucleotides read TGCGCCAGCACCCGAAATGGGGACAGCGTAATGGAAAAACTGTTTTTT. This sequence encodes CASTRNGDSVMEKLFF.

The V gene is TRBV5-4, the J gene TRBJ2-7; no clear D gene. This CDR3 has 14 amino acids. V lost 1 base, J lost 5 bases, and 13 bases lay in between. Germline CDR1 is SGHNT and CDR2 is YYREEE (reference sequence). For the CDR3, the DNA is TGTGCCAGCAGCTTGCAATTTAGCCCCCACGAGCAGTACTTC. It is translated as CASSLQFSPHEQYF.

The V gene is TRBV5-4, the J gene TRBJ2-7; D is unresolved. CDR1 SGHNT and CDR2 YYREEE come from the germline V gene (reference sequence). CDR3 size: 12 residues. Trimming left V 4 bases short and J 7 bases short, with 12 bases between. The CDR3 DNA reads TGTGCCAGCAGCCACGACCCGGAGGAGCAGTACTTC. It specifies CASSHDPEEQYF.

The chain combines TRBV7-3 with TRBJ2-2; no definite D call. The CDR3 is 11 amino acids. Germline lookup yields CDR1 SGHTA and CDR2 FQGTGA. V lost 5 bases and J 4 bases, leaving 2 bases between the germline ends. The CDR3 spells CASSITGELFF. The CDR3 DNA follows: TGTGCCAGCAGCATCACCGGGGAGCTGTTTTTT.

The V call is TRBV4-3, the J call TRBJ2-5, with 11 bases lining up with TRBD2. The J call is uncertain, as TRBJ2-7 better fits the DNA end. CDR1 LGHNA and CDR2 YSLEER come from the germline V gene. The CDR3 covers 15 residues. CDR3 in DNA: TGCGCCAGCAGCCAAGGACTAGCGGGAAACGACGAGCAGTACTTC. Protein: CASSQGLAGNDEQYF.

The CDR3 spells CATSRRVGTDTQYF. The CDR3 region has the DNA TGTGCCACCAGCCGGAGGGTGGGCACAGATACGCAGTATTTT. This chain joins TRBV15 and TRBJ2-3; TRBD2 might be the D (6 bases). This CDR3 region has 14 residues. V was pared by 5 bases and J by 1 base, with 10 bases between. The germline CDR1 and CDR2 sequences are LNHNV and YYDKDF (reference sequence).

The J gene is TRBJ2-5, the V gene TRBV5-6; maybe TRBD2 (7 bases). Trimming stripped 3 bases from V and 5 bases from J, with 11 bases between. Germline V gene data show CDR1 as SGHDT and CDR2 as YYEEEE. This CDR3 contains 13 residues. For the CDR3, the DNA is TGTGCCAGCAGCTCACAGGGAGGGGAGACCCAGTACTTC. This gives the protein CASSSQGGETQYF.

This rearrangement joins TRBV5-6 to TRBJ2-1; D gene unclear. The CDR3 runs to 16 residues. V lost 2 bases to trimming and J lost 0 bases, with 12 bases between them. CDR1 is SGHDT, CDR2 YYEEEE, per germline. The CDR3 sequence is CASSFGRIPSYNEQFF. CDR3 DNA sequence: TGTGCCAGCAGCTTCGGAAGGATACCCTCCTACAATGAGCAGTTCTTC. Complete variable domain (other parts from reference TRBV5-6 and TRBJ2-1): DAGVTQSPTHLIKTRGQQVTLRCSPKSGHDTVSWYQQALGQGPQFIFQYYEEEERQRGNFPDRFSGHQFPNYSSELNVNALLLGDSALYLCASSFGRIPSYNEQFFGPGTRLTVL.

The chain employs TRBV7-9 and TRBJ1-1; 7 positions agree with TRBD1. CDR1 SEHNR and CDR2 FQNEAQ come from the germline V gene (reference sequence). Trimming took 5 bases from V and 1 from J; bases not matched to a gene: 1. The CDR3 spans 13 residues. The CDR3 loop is CASSGQANTEAFF. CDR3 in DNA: TGTGCCAGCAGCGGACAGGCGAACACTGAAGCTTTCTTT.

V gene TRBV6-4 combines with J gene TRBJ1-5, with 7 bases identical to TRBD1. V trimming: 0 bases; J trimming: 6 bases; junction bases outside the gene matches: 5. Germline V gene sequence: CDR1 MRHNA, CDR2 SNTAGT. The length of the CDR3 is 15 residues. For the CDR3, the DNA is TGTGCCAGCAGTGACTCGTACAGGGGCGGTCAGCCCCAGCATTTT. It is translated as CASSDSYRGGQPQHF.

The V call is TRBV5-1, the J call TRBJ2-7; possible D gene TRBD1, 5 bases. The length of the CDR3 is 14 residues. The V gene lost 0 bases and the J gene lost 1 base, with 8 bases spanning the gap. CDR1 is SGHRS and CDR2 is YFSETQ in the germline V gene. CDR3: CASSLDTGSYEQYF. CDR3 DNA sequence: TGCGCCAGCAGCTTGGATACAGGTTCCTACGAGCAGTACTTC.

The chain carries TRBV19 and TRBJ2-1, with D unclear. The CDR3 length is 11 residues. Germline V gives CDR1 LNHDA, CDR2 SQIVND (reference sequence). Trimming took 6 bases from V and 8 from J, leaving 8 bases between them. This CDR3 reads CASRRADEQFF. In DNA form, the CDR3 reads TGTGCCAGTAGACGGGCCGATGAGCAGTTCTTC.

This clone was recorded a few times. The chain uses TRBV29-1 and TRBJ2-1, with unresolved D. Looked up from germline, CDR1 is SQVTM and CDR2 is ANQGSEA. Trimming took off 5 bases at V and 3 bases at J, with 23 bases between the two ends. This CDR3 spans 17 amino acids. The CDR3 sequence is CSVSNPTARRNYNEQFF. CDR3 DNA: TGCAGCGTTTCCAACCCTACCGCTAGACGAAACTACAATGAGCAGTTCTTC.

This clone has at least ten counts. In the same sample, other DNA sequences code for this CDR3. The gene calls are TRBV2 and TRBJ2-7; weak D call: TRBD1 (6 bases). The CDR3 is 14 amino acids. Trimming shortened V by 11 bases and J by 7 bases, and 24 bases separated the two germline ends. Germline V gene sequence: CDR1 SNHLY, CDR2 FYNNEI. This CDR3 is CACLRSDRPLEQYF. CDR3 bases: TGTGCCTGCCTTAGATCAGACAGGCCGTTGGAGCAGTACTTC.

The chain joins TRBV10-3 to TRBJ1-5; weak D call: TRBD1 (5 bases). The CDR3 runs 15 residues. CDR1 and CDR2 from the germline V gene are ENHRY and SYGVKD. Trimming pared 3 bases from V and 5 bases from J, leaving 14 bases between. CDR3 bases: TGTGCCATCAGTGACCGGGGCAGGGACGATCAGCCCCAGCATTTT. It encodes CAISDRGRDDQPQHF.

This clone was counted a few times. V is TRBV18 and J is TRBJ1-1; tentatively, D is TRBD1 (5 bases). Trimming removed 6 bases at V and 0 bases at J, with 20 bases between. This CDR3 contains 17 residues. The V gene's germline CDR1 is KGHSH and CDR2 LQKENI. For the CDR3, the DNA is TGTGCCAGCTCTCCGCGTGGGGGTGGGGGAATGAACACTGAAGCTTTCTTT. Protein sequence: CASSPRGGGGMNTEAFF. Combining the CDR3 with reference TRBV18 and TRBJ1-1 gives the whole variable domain NAGVMQNPRHLVRRRGQEARLRCSPMKGHSHVYWYRQLPEEGLKFMVYLQKENIIDESGMPKERFSAEFPKEGPSILRIQQVVRGDSAAYFCASSPRGGGGMNTEAFFGQGTRLTVV.

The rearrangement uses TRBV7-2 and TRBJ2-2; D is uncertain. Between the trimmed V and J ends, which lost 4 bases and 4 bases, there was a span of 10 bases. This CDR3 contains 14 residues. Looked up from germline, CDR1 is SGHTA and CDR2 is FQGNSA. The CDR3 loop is CASSYRQPTGELFF. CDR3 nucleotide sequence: TGTGCCAGCAGCTATAGACAACCCACCGGGGAGCTGTTTTTT.

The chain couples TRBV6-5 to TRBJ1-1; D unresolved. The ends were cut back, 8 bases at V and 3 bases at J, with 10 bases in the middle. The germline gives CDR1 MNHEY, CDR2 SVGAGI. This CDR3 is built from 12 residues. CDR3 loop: CASGRRDTEAFF. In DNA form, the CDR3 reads TGTGCCAGCGGGCGGAGGGACACTGAAGCTTTCTTT.

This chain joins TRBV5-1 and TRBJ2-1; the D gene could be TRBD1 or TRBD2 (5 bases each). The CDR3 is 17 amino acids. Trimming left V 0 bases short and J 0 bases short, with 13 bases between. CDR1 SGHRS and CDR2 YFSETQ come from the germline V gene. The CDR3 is CASSLVVGVSSYNEQFF. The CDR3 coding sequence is TGCGCCAGCAGCTTGGTTGTGGGGGTGAGCTCCTACAATGAGCAGTTCTTC.

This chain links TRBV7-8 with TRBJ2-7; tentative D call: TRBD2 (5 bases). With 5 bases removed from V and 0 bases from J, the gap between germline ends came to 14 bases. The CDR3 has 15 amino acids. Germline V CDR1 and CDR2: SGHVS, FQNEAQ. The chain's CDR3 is CASSPAGELSYEQYF. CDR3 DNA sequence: TGTGCCAGCAGCCCCGCCGGGGAACTCTCCTACGAGCAGTACTTC.

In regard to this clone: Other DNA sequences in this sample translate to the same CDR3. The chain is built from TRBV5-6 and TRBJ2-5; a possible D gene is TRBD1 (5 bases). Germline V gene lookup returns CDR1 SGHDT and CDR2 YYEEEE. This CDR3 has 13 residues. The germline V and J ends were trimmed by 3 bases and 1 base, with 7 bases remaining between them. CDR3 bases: TGTGCCAGCAGCTCGACAGTCCAAGAGACCCAGTACTTC. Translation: CASSSTVQETQYF.

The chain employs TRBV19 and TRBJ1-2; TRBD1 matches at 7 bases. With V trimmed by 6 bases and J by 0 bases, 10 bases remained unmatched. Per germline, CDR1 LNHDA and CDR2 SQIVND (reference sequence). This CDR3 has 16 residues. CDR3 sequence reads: CASSEHQGVANYGYTF. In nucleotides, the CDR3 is TGTGCCAGTAGCGAACACCAGGGGGTCGCTAACTATGGCTACACCTTC. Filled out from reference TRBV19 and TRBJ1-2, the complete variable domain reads DGGITQSPKYLFRKEGQNVTLSCEQNLNHDAMYWYRQDPGQGLRLIYYSQIVNDFQKGDIAEGYSVSREKKESFPLTVTSAQKNPTAFYLCASSEHQGVANYGYTFGSGTRLTVV.

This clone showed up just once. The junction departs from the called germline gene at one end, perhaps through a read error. This CDR3 is CASSLDRTGGNEQLF. For the CDR3, the DNA is TGTGCCAGCAGCTTAGATCGGACAGGGGGCAATGAGCAGCTCTTC. The chain is built from TRBV5-8 and TRBJ2-1; TRBD1 matches at 11 bases. The CDR3 runs 15 residues. Germline V gene lookup returns CDR1 SGHTS and CDR2 YDEGEE.

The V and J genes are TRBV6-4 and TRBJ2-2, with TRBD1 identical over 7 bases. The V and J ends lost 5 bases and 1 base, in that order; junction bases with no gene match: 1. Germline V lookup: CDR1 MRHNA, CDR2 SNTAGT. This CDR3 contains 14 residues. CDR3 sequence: CASSYRGNTGELFF. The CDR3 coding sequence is TGTGCCAGCAGTTACAGGGGGAACACCGGGGAGCTGTTTTTT.

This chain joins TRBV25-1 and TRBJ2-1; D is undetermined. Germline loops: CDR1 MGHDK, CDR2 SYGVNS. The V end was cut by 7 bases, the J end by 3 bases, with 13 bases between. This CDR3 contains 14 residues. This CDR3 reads CASTRPGGYNEQFF. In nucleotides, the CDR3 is TGTGCCAGCACTAGGCCGGGTGGCTACAATGAGCAGTTCTTC.

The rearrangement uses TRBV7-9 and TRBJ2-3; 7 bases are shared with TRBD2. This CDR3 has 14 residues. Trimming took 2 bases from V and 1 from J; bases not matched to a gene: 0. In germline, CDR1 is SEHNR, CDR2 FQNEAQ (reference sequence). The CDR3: CASSLSGGTDTQYF. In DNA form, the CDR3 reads TGTGCCAGCAGCTTAAGCGGGGGCACAGATACGCAGTATTTT.

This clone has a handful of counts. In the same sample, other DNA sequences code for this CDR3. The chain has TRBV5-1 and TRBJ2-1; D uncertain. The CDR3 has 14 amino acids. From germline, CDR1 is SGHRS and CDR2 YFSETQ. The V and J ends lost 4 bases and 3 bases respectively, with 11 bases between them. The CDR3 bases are TGCGCCAGCAGCCTGGGTTCTGACTACAATGAGCAGTTCTTC. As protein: CASSLGSDYNEQFF.